Below are 17 T cell receptor beta chains sequenced from a single sample in a study of early T cells in non-severe SARS-CoV-2 infection. TCRdb re-called the 5' RACE reads through MiXCR, storing one row per CDR3 protein. This table has about 80,000 distinct CDR3 sequences, 10% to 15% appearing once. The sample consisted of whole blood. The receptors come from an adult who was a healthcare worker with PCR-confirmed SARS-CoV-2 infection or an uninfected control (not recorded which).

This clonotype was picked up a small number of times. The V and J genes are TRBV7-9 and TRBJ1-1; D not resolved. Germline V gives CDR1 SEHNR, CDR2 FQNEAQ (reference sequence). The CDR3 covers 15 residues. V lost 1 base and J 4 bases, leaving 13 bases between the germline ends. CDR3 in amino acids: CASSLVGVTGTEAFF. CDR3 sequence (DNA): TGTGCCAGCAGCTTAGTTGGCGTAACCGGCACTGAAGCTTTCTTT.

CDR3: CASRGTSNTGELFF. The CDR3 DNA is TGCGCCAGCAGAGGGACTAGCAACACCGGGGAGCTGTTTTTT. This rearrangement joins TRBV5-1 to TRBJ2-2; 9 bases fit TRBD2. From germline, CDR1 is SGHRS and CDR2 YFSETQ. With 5 bases clipped from V and 2 bases from J, the junction kept 1 base outside the gene matches. The CDR3 covers 14 residues. The full variable domain, with the rest looked up from reference TRBV5-1 and TRBJ2-2, is KAGVTQTPRYLIKTRGQQVTLSCSPISGHRSVSWYQQTPGQGLQFLFEYFSETQRNKGNFPGRFSGRQFSNSRSEMNVSTLELGDSALYLCASRGTSNTGELFFGEGSRLTVL.

This clonotype was counted at least ten times. This chain links TRBV3-1 with TRBJ2-7, with D possibly being TRBD1 or TRBD2 (6 bases each). The V gene's germline CDR1 is LGHDT and CDR2 YNNKEL (reference sequence). Trimming cost V 7 bases and J 7 bases, with 17 bases left between them. The CDR3 runs 13 residues. The CDR3, as DNA: TGTGCCAGCATCGAAGGGGGGTCTGGGGAGCAGTACTTC. This translates into CASIEGGSGEQYF.

This clonotype was counted many times. CDR3 DNA sequence: TGTGCCAGCAGAGTCTTACAGGGGAACACTGAAGCTTTCTTT. The encoded protein is CASRVLQGNTEAFF. V and J are TRBV7-9 and TRBJ1-1, with D perhaps matching TRBD1 (6 bases). This CDR3 comprises 14 residues. CDR1 is SEHNR, CDR2 FQNEAQ, per germline (reference sequence). V shed 6 bases and J shed 1 base, with 12 bases lying between them.

This clonotype was seen many times. The gene calls are TRBV20-1 and TRBJ1-1, with D possibly matching TRBD1 (6 bases). V gave up 8 bases and J gave up 2 bases, with 12 bases separating them. Germline V gives CDR1 DFQATT, CDR2 SNEGSKA (reference sequence). CDR3 size: 12 residues. The CDR3 sequence is CSQGLSNTEAFF. The CDR3 DNA follows: TGCAGTCAGGGGTTGAGCAACACTGAAGCTTTCTTT.

The CDR3 region has the DNA TGTGCCAGCAGCGTAGGTCGGGAGGTCAGCCCCGGGGAGCTGTTTTTT. This translates into CASSVGREVSPGELFF. The chain has TRBV9 and TRBJ2-2; 7 positions match TRBD2. Germline lookup yields CDR1 SGDLS and CDR2 YYNGEE. The CDR3 is made up of 16 amino acids. Trimming removed 0 bases from V and 6 bases from J; junction bases left unmatched: 8.

The chain has TRBV3-1 and TRBJ1-1, with D maybe TRBD1 (5 bases). V was clipped by 3 bases and J by 0 bases, with 8 bases between them. The CDR3 is made up of 14 amino acids. Germline V lookup: CDR1 LGHDT, CDR2 YNNKEL (reference sequence). CDR3 amino acids: CASSHQGMNTEAFF. CDR3 sequence (DNA): TGTGCCAGCAGCCATCAGGGAATGAACACTGAAGCTTTCTTT.

At least ten counts were recorded for this clonotype. The rearrangement links TRBV6-6 to TRBJ2-1, with D possibly being TRBD2 (5 bases). The CDR3 extends over 14 amino acids. Germline V CDR1 and CDR2: MNHNY, SVGAGI (reference sequence). Trimming shortened V by 6 bases and J by 0 bases, and 9 bases separated the two germline ends. In DNA, the CDR3 is TGTGCCAGCAGGTCCAGCGGCTCCTACAATGAGCAGTTCTTC. Protein sequence: CASRSSGSYNEQFF.

This clonotype has at least ten counts. The chain carries TRBV7-8 and TRBJ2-3; TRBD2 might be the D (6 bases). This CDR3 comprises 16 residues. Germline lookup yields CDR1 SGHVS and CDR2 FQNEAQ. V was pared by 4 bases and J by 0 bases, with 14 bases between. The CDR3 loop reads CASSSRAGSSTDTQYF. In DNA, the CDR3 is TGTGCCAGCAGCTCCCGAGCGGGCTCTAGCACAGATACGCAGTATTTT.

This clonotype was recorded a few times. The chain is built from TRBV7-8 and TRBJ1-1; D call uncertain. CDR1 SGHVS and CDR2 FQNEAQ come from the germline V gene. Trimming took 5 bases from V and 4 from J, leaving 11 bases between them. The CDR3 loop spans 13 amino acids. The CDR3 region is CASSTLRGTEAFF. CDR3 nucleotides: TGTGCCAGCAGCACTCTCCGGGGCACTGAAGCTTTCTTT.

This clonotype was detected many times. This chain connects TRBV4-1 to TRBJ2-1, with 10 bases aligning to TRBD2. Germline assignment: CDR1 MGHRA and CDR2 YSYEKL. The CDR3 spans 16 residues. V was pared by 4 bases and J by 7 bases, with 10 bases of the junction left unmatched. CDR3 loop: CASSLSPLAGQNEQFF. The DNA of the CDR3 is TGCGCCAGCAGCCTGTCTCCACTAGCGGGACAAAATGAGCAGTTCTTC.

The gene calls are TRBV27 and TRBJ2-7, with D tentatively TRBD2 (6 bases). This CDR3 is 14 amino acids long. Germline CDR1 is MNHEY and CDR2 is SMNVEV (reference sequence). Trimming removed 2 bases at V and 1 base at J, with 9 bases between. The CDR3 DNA follows: TGTGCCAGCAGTTTACGCGGGAAATCCTACGAGCAGTACTTC. Residues: CASSLRGKSYEQYF.

Written as DNA, the CDR3 is TGTGCCAGCAGCTCCCAGGGAGCGGGACTCTCCGGGGAGCTGTTTTTT. Translating gives CASSSQGAGLSGELFF. The chain couples TRBV7-2 to TRBJ2-2, with TRBD2 identical over 7 bases. Germline assignment: CDR1 SGHTA and CDR2 FQGNSA. The CDR3 spans 16 residues. The J segment lost 6 bases and the V segment lost 4 bases, leaving 11 bases of the junction unmatched.

This clonotype turned up a few times. J is TRBJ2-5 and V is TRBV24-1, with a weak D call TRBD1 (6 bases). Germline CDR1 is KGHDR and CDR2 is SFDVKD. Between the trimmed V and J ends, which lost 2 bases and 4 bases, there was a span of 13 bases. The CDR3 is 15 amino acids. The CDR3 is CATSDSRGTAETQYF. Here the CDR3 DNA reads TGTGCCACCAGTGATTCCAGGGGAACAGCAGAGACCCAGTACTTC.

The table lists this clonotype with many counts. The chain has TRBV6-4 and TRBJ1-3; D remains ambiguous. This CDR3 region has 14 residues. The V end was cut by 8 bases, the J end by 3 bases, with 14 bases between. Germline CDR1 MRHNA, CDR2 SNTAGT. Here the CDR3 DNA reads TGTGCCAGCGATTTGAGATCGTGTGGAAACACCATATATTTT. The encoded protein is CASDLRSCGNTIYF.

This rearrangement joins TRBV7-8 to TRBJ2-3; 8 positions agree with TRBD2. The junction had 8 bases not matched to a gene; V was cut back by 5 bases and J by 4 bases. The CDR3 contains 15 residues. Germline CDR1 and CDR2: SGHVS and FQNEAQ. CDR3 amino acids: CASSVTSGSADTQYF. CDR3 bases: TGTGCCAGCAGCGTAACAAGCGGGAGCGCAGATACGCAGTATTTT.

In its sample, this clonotype was seen a few times. The chain carries TRBV20-1 and TRBJ2-7; D call uncertain. The CDR3 has 13 amino acids. CDR1 is DFQATT and CDR2 is SNEGSKA in the germline V gene (reference sequence). Trimming stripped 0 bases from V and 13 bases from J, with 19 bases between. CDR3 sequence: CSARDLLSGSPYF. CDR3 nucleotides: TGCAGTGCTAGAGACCTCCTTTCCGGGTCCCCCTACTTC.